The 10 T cell receptor beta chains in this list originate from one sample, sequenced in a study of blood T cells in healthy people across ages. Primed by a sample-barcoded 5' primer and a J-beta primer mix, a second PCR proceeded for 7 to 11 cycles. TCRdb reprocessed the 5' RACE reads with MiXCR, giving one entry per CDR3 protein. The sample comprises 950,000 to 1,200,000 distinct CDR3 sequences, about two fifths of which are singletons, and over 10% rests with the top ten. Sequenced: blood. The receptors stem from a man aged 18 to 29 in good health.

This clonotype was counted once. The rearrangement joins TRBV6-5 to TRBJ1-1; D is undetermined. The CDR3 covers 14 residues. The germline V gene encodes CDR1 MNHEY and CDR2 SVGAGI. Trimming shortened V by 6 bases and J by 2 bases, and 13 bases separated the two germline ends. The CDR3 loop reads CASRWTSENTEAFF. CDR3 coding DNA: TGTGCCAGCAGATGGACGAGCGAAAACACTGAAGCTTTCTTT.

V gene TRBV4-3 combines with J gene TRBJ1-2; D may be TRBD1 (6 bases). CDR1 is LGHNA, CDR2 YSLEER, per germline. The germline V and J ends were trimmed by 0 bases and 2 bases, with 13 bases remaining between them. CDR3 size: 16 residues. The CDR3 is CASSQEGGAVNYGYTF. Written as DNA, the CDR3 is TGCGCCAGCAGCCAAGAAGGGGGGGCGGTAAACTATGGCTACACCTTC.

This clonotype was counted ten times or more. CDR3 residues: CASLAGDTDTQYF. CDR3 in DNA: TGTGCCAGCTTAGCGGGGGACACAGATACGCAGTATTTT. The gene calls are TRBV18 and TRBJ2-3, with 9 bases aligning to TRBD2. The V gene's germline CDR1 is KGHSH and CDR2 LQKENI. The trim removed 7 bases at V and 2 bases at J, leaving 1 base unmatched. The CDR3 has 13 amino acids.

The genes are TRBV7-8 and TRBJ2-5; D gene uncertain. The V and J ends lost 2 bases and 3 bases respectively, with 10 bases between them. The germline V gene encodes CDR1 SGHVS and CDR2 FQNEAQ. The CDR3 extends over 14 amino acids. The CDR3 reads CASSLNFYKETQYF. The DNA of the CDR3 is TGTGCCAGCAGCTTAAACTTTTATAAAGAGACCCAGTACTTC.

The chain has TRBV12-3 or TRBV12-4 and TRBJ2-1; possible D gene TRBD2, 6 bases. Trimming took 6 bases from V and 13 from J, leaving 10 bases between them. CDR3 size: 10 residues. CDR3: CASRRGAQFF. The CDR3 coding sequence is TGTGCCAGCAGACGCGGGGCCCAGTTCTTC.

This clonotype was counted at least ten times. This chain uses TRBV4-3 with TRBJ2-7, with D possibly being TRBD2 (6 bases). The V gene lost 0 bases and the J gene lost 2 bases, with 11 bases spanning the gap. The germline V gene has CDR1 LGHNA and CDR2 YSLEER. The CDR3 is 15 residues long. The CDR3 DNA reads as TGCGCCAGCAGCCAAGAATATCCGGGGGCCTACGAGCAGTACTTC. Translating it yields CASSQEYPGAYEQYF.

The rearrangement links TRBV12-3 or TRBV12-4 to TRBJ2-7; TRBD2 agrees at 9 bases. The junction had 15 bases not matched to a gene; V was cut back by 2 bases and J by 7 bases. The CDR3 has 17 amino acids. The CDR3 nucleotides are TGTGCCAGCAGTTTAAACCCGCCTAGCGGGGTCTACAATGAGCAGTACTTC. Protein: CASSLNPPSGVYNEQYF.

This clonotype was recorded a few times. The chain recombines TRBV6-5 with TRBJ2-7; D possibly corresponds to TRBD1 (6 bases). The CDR3 covers 14 residues. V was cut by 4 bases and J by 2 bases, with 12 bases left in between. The V gene's germline CDR1 is MNHEY and CDR2 SVGAGI. CDR3: CASSFYRDTYEQYF. CDR3 in DNA: TGTGCCAGCAGTTTTTACCGGGACACCTACGAGCAGTACTTC.

The rearrangement joins TRBV20-1 to TRBJ1-1, with a possible D match to TRBD1 (5 bases). This CDR3 spans 12 amino acids. Germline V CDR1 and CDR2: DFQATT, SNEGSKA (reference sequence). The V gene lost 4 bases and the J gene lost 5 bases, with 11 bases spanning the gap. CDR3: CSATSGGTEAFF. The CDR3 DNA sequence: TGCAGTGCTACCTCTGGGGGGACTGAAGCTTTCTTT.

The J gene is TRBJ2-3, the V gene TRBV27; 9 positions agree with TRBD2. This CDR3 region has 17 residues. Germline V lookup: CDR1 MNHEY, CDR2 SMNVEV (reference sequence). With V trimmed by 2 bases and J by 0 bases, 6 bases remained unmatched. The CDR3 protein is CASSLIRLAGSTDTQYF. CDR3 coding DNA: TGTGCCAGCAGTTTAATACGTCTAGCGGGGAGCACAGATACGCAGTATTTT.